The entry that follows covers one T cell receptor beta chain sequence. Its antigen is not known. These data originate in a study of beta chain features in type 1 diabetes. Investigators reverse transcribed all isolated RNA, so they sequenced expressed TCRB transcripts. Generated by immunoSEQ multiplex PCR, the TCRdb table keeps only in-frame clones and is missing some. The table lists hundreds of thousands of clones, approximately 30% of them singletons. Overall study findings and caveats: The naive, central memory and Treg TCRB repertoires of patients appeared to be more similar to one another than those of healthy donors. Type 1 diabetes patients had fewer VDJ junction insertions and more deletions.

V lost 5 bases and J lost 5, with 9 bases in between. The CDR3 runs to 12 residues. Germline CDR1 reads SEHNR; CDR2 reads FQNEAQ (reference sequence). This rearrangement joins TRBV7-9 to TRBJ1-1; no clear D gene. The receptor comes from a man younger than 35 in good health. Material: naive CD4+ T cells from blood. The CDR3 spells CASSRGVTEAFF. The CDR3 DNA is TGTGCCAGCAGCCGCGGTGTGACTGAAGCTTTCTTT.